The T cell receptor beta chain described here comes from a study of T cell responses to AZD1222 COVID-19 vaccine. Remarks on this clone: Its antigen is unidentified.

The protocol was immunoSEQ multiplex PCR, while the TCRdb copy is restricted to in-frame clones and leaves out a portion. This table holds some 97,000 clones, less than 90% found once. Broader study findings: Two AZD1222 doses significantly raised spike-specific TCR breadth and depth over controls.

V gave up 3 bases and J gave up 3 bases; unmatched junction bases: 7. The germline CDR1 and CDR2 sequences are DFQATT and SNEGSKA (reference sequence). This CDR3 spans 15 amino acids. V gene TRBV20-1 combines with J gene TRBJ2-7, with 11 positions matching TRBD2. This specimen was peripheral blood, taken on day 0 of AZD1222 vaccination. The clonotype was recovered from an adult in good health. The CDR3 reads CSASASTSGSYEQYF. CDR3 DNA: TGCAGTGCTAGTGCAAGTACTAGCGGGAGCTACGAGCAGTACTTC.